The clone carrying this T cell receptor (beta chain) was recorded a few times. Germline CDR1 and CDR2: SGHRS and YFSETQ. This CDR3 has 15 residues. The V gene end was trimmed by 4 bases and the J gene end by 0 bases; junction bases not matched to a gene: 3. The data stem from a study of shared clonotypes between healthy human individuals. TCRdb's copy holds only in-frame clones and misses some; the assay was immunoSEQ multiplex PCR. The data contain around 450,000 clones, more than 75% of them singletons. The source is a middle-aged woman in good health. Some clones in this sample may be carry-over from other donors' samples. Sequencing used PBMCs. V usage is TRBV5-1 and J usage is TRBJ2-3; 9 bases line up with TRBD1. Written as DNA, the CDR3 is TGCGCCAGCAGCCCCGGGACAGGGAGCACAGATACGCAGTATTTT. Translated: CASSPGTGSTDTQYF. Full variable domain (outside the CDR3, taken from reference TRBV5-1 and TRBJ2-3): KAGVTQTPRYLIKTRGQQVTLSCSPISGHRSVSWYQQTPGQGLQFLFEYFSETQRNKGNFPGRFSGRQFSNSRSEMNVSTLELGDSALYLCASSPGTGSTDTQYFGPGTRLTVL.